This T cell receptor beta chain was found in a study of cytomegalovirus exposure and HLA in healthy donors. Researchers ran the PCR with 60 Vbeta and 13 Jbeta primers. Using immunoSEQ multiplex PCR, the repertoire was profiled, and TCRdb retains in-frame clones only, with some absent. The sample contains more than 150,000 clones, about 81% of which appear only once. The CDR3 loop spans 18 amino acids. Per the germline V gene, CDR1 is SGDLS and CDR2 is YYNGEE. V lost 2 bases to trimming and J lost 2 bases; unmatched junction nucleotides: 6. Material for sequencing was PBMCs. The chain recombines TRBV9 with TRBJ2-6, with 11 nucleotides matching TRBD1. This sequence was found in a woman aged 18 to 35 in good health and CMV-seropositive. The CDR3 spells CASSVVGQGATGANVLTF. The CDR3 nucleotides read TGTGCCAGCAGCGTGGTAGGACAGGGGGCGACTGGGGCCAACGTCCTGACTTTC.